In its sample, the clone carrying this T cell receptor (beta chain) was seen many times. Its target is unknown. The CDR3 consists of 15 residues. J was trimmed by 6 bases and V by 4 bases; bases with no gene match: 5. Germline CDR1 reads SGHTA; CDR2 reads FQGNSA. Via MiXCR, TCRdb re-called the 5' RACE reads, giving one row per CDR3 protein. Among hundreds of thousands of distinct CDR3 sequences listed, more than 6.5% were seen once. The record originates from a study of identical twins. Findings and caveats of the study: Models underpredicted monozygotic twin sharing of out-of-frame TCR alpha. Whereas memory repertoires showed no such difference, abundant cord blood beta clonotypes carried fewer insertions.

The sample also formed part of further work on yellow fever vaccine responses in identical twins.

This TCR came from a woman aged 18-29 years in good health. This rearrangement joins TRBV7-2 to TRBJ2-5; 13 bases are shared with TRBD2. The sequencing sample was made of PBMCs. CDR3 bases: TGTGCCAGCAGCTCAGGACTAGCGGGAGTAAAGACCCAGTACTTC. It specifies CASSSGLAGVKTQYF.